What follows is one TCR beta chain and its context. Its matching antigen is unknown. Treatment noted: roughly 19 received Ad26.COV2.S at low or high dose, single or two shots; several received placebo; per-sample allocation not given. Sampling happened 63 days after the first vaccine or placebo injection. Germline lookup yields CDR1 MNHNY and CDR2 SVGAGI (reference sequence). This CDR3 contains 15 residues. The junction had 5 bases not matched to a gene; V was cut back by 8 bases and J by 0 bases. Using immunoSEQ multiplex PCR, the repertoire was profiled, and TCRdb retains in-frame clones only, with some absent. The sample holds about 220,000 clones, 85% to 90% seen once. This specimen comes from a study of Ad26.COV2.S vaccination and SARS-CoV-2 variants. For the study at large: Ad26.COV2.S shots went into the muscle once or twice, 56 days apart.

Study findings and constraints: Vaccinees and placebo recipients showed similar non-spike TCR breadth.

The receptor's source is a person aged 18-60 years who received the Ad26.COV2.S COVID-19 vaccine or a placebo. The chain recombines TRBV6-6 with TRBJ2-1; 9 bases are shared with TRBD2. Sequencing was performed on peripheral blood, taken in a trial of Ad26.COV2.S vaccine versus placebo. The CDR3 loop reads CASVSLAGSYNEQFF. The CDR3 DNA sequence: TGTGCCAGCGTGTCACTAGCGGGCTCCTACAATGAGCAGTTCTTC.